Each of the 31 T cell receptor beta chains below was sequenced from the same sample in a study of T cells expressing NK-cell markers. TCRdb reprocessed the 5' RACE reads; each CDR3 protein has one entry and no DNA is given. Its table lists around 550,000 distinct CDR3 sequences. Material: blood T cells: a sorted CD56 or NKG2C T cell subset, CD4+ or CD8+ T cells, or bulk PBMC T cells (not recorded which). The receptors shown here come from a man aged 18-30 years in good health.

The chain carries TRBV12-3 or TRBV12-4 and TRBJ2-3; TCRdb names TRBD1, which stays unverified in the absence of DNA. The CDR3 consists of 16 residues. CDR3 region: CASSPRRGPYVDTQYF.

This CDR3 is CATSRVGQRINEKLFF. The chain combines TRBV15 with TRBJ1-4; TCRdb's D call of TRBD1 is untestable without DNA. The length of the CDR3 is 16 residues. Per germline, CDR1 LNHNV and CDR2 YYDKDF (reference sequence).

The chain joins TRBV12-3 or TRBV12-4 to TRBJ2-3; lacking DNA, the TRBD2 call made by TCRdb goes unchecked. CDR3 length: 15 residues. CDR3 sequence: CASSRPGLYTDTQYF.

The chain has TRBV6-5 and TRBJ2-1; TCRdb reports TRBD1, a call that lacks DNA to check it against. The CDR3 sequence is 14 residues long. Germline CDR1 reads MNHEY; CDR2 reads SVGAGI. This chain's CDR3 is CASSYRRTGYEQFF.

The J gene is TRBJ2-1, the V gene TRBV5-1; TCRdb calls TRBD1, which cannot be checked without DNA. The CDR3 totals 17 residues. CDR1 SGHRS and CDR2 YFSETQ come from the germline V gene. This chain's CDR3 is CASSLILRDRGSNEQFF.

The chain uses TRBV12-3 or TRBV12-4 and TRBJ2-1; the TCRdb call, TRBD1, lacks DNA for checking. The length of the CDR3 is 15 residues. The CDR3 spells CASNTKTGEYNEQFF.

The chain combines TRBV6-2 or TRBV6-3 with TRBJ2-1; the D call of TRBD2 rests on TCRdb alone, since no DNA is present to check it. Per the germline V gene, CDR1 is MNHEY and CDR2 is SVGEGT. This CDR3 has 16 amino acids. The CDR3 region is CASSYDGASGSNEQFF.

This sequence joins TRBV6-5 and TRBJ1-1. Germline CDR1 is MNHEY and CDR2 is SVGAGI. The CDR3 runs 14 residues. CDR3 region: CASSYDSAGPRAFF.

The chain combines TRBV20-1 with TRBJ2-6. This CDR3 is 16 amino acids long. CDR1 is DFQATT and CDR2 is SNEGSKA in the germline V gene (reference sequence). The CDR3: CSALSTSHSGANVLTF.

J is TRBJ1-3 and V is TRBV6-1. CDR3 length: 13 residues. Germline-derived CDR1 and CDR2 are MNHNS and SASEGT. The CDR3: CASSAPSGNTIYF.

The rearrangement joins TRBV4-3 to TRBJ2-2; the TCRdb D gene call, TRBD2, has no DNA to confirm it. Germline CDR1 reads LGHNA; CDR2 reads YSLEER. CDR3 size: 13 residues. The chain's CDR3 is CASSRTGTGELFF.

The V call is TRBV6-2 or TRBV6-3, the J call TRBJ2-5; checking the TCRdb D call of TRBD1 is not possible without DNA. The germline V gene encodes CDR1 MNHEY and CDR2 SVGEGT. The CDR3 covers 15 residues. This CDR3 is CASSHGTGEQETQYF.

The CDR3 region is CASSQVYRGEQFF. The chain joins TRBV14 to TRBJ2-1. CDR1 and CDR2 from the germline V gene are SGHDN and FVKESK. The CDR3 is made up of 13 amino acids.

The V call is TRBV4-1, the J call TRBJ2-2; TCRdb designates TRBD1, a call that cannot be tested without DNA. Per the germline V gene, CDR1 is MGHRA and CDR2 is YSYEKL. This CDR3 contains 15 residues. CDR3 residues: CASSPEGLGAGELFF.

The J gene is TRBJ2-7, the V gene TRBV9; no DNA is available, so the TRBD1 call from TCRdb remains unchecked. The CDR3 spans 16 residues. Germline loops: CDR1 SGDLS, CDR2 YYNGEE. CDR3 protein: CASSVAGQGSSYEQYF.

V usage is TRBV5-1 and J usage is TRBJ2-6; the TCRdb call, TRBD2, lacks DNA for checking. The CDR3 consists of 19 residues. CDR1 SGHRS and CDR2 YFSETQ come from the germline V gene. CDR3 protein: CASSSYHGTRSSGANVLTF. The full variable domain, with the rest looked up from reference TRBV5-1 and TRBJ2-6, is KAGVTQTPRYLIKTRGQQVTLSCSPISGHRSVSWYQQTPGQGLQFLFEYFSETQRNKGNFPGRFSGRQFSNSRSEMNVSTLELGDSALYLCASSSYHGTRSSGANVLTFGAGSRLTVL.

The chain combines TRBV20-1 with TRBJ2-1; TCRdb returns TRBD2, unconfirmable since there is no DNA. Germline lookup yields CDR1 DFQATT and CDR2 SNEGSKA (reference sequence). The CDR3 consists of 15 residues. CDR3 sequence: CSALRLAGESNEQFF.

The chain couples TRBV9 to TRBJ2-5; TCRdb calls TRBD1, which cannot be checked without DNA. The germline gives CDR1 SGDLS, CDR2 YYNGEE. CDR3 length: 13 amino acids. The CDR3 here is CASSDDRVETQYF.

The rearrangement joins TRBV25-1 to TRBJ2-5; TCRdb's D gene call, TRBD2, goes unchecked for lack of DNA. This CDR3 contains 19 residues. Germline values: CDR1 MGHDK, CDR2 SYGVNS. The CDR3 here is CASSGATSGRPSNQETQYF.

J is TRBJ2-5 and V is TRBV4-1; lacking DNA, the TRBD2 call made by TCRdb goes unchecked. The germline gives CDR1 MGHRA, CDR2 YSYEKL. The CDR3 length is 17 residues. CDR3 loop: CASSQGLAGPLSKTQYF.

This chain uses TRBV24-1 with TRBJ2-3. CDR1 is KGHDR, CDR2 SFDVKD, per germline. CDR3 length: 15 amino acids. This CDR3 is CATSDRGLAADTQYF.

CDR3 protein: CASRSPAATYNEQFF. This rearrangement joins TRBV28 to TRBJ2-1; there is no DNA to check the TCRdb D call of TRBD1. The CDR3 totals 15 residues. Germline V gene sequence: CDR1 MDHEN, CDR2 SYDVKM.

The chain carries TRBV28 and TRBJ2-1; with no DNA, the TCRdb D assignment of TRBD1 cannot be verified. CDR3 length equals 16 residues. Germline V lookup: CDR1 MDHEN, CDR2 SYDVKM. The CDR3 protein is CASSLLSGGRYNEQFF. Combining the CDR3 with reference TRBV28 and TRBJ2-1 gives the whole variable domain DVKVTQSSRYLVKRTGEKVFLECVQDMDHENMFWYRQDPGLGLRLIYFSYDVKMKEKGDIPEGYSVSREKKERFSLILESASTNQTSMYLCASSLLSGGRYNEQFFGPGTRLTVL.

The chain recombines TRBV29-1 with TRBJ2-1. This CDR3 spans 12 amino acids. Germline CDR1 and CDR2: SQVTM and ANQGSEA. CDR3: CSANMVYNEQFF.

V gene TRBV12-3 or TRBV12-4 combines with J gene TRBJ2-7; the TCRdb call, TRBD2, lacks DNA for checking. CDR3 size: 12 residues. CDR3 loop: CASSFEGREQYF.

The rearrangement links TRBV4-1 to TRBJ2-1; TCRdb lists TRBD2, though no DNA is available to test this call. The CDR3 runs to 17 residues. The germline V gene has CDR1 MGHRA and CDR2 YSYEKL. CDR3 loop: CASSQGLAGGISNEQFF.

The chain couples TRBV12-5 to TRBJ2-3. This CDR3 has 15 residues. Germline CDR1 and CDR2: LGHNT and FRNRAP. This chain's CDR3 is CASGLAPLATDTQYF.

V usage is TRBV20-1 and J usage is TRBJ1-2; without DNA, the TCRdb call of TRBD1 cannot be checked. Germline CDR1 reads DFQATT; CDR2 reads SNEGSKA (reference sequence). The CDR3 loop spans 14 amino acids. The CDR3 here is CSASLSRRLYGYTF.

The chain links TRBV11-2 to TRBJ2-2. The CDR3 loop spans 18 amino acids. Germline V lookup: CDR1 SGHAT, CDR2 FQNNGV. The CDR3 protein is CASSLITRRWSNTGELFF. The full variable domain, its missing parts supplied by reference TRBV11-2 and TRBJ2-2, is EAGVAQSPRYKIIEKRQSVAFWCNPISGHATLYWYQQILGQGPKLLIQFQNNGVVDDSQLPKDRFSAERLKGVDSTLKIQPAKLEDSAVYLCASSLITRRWSNTGELFFGEGSRLTVL.

This chain joins TRBV25-1 and TRBJ2-5; checking the TCRdb D call of TRBD1 is not possible without DNA. From germline, CDR1 is MGHDK and CDR2 SYGVNS. The CDR3 contains 14 residues. The CDR3 protein is CASSEFANGMSQYF.

The rearrangement joins TRBV29-1 to TRBJ1-1; TCRdb indicates TRBD1, and absent DNA this call remains unverified. The germline V gene has CDR1 SQVTM and CDR2 ANQGSEA. The CDR3 contains 15 residues. CDR3 amino acids: CSVRDRNAQNTEAFF.